These 6 T cell receptor beta chains were all obtained from the same sample, sequenced in a study of T cell repertoires in cytomegalovirus infection. A single record per CDR3 protein comes from TCRdb applying MiXCR to the reads. In the table there are 600,000 to 800,000 distinct CDR3 sequences, 20% to 25% of which are singletons. Sequencing input: CD8+ T cells from PBMCs. The receptors stem from a human donor in good health (CMV status not recorded). Some clones in this sample may be carry-over from other donors' samples.

CDR3 in amino acids: CASISSGPYEQYF. The DNA of the CDR3 is TGTGCCAGCATTTCCAGTGGACCCTACGAGCAGTACTTC. The chain combines TRBV7-9 with TRBJ2-7, with D hard to call. V lost 7 bases, J lost 2 bases, and 12 bases lay in between. The CDR3 is made up of 13 amino acids. Looked up from germline, CDR1 is SEHNR and CDR2 is FQNEAQ (reference sequence).

A remark on this clonotype: Given a much more abundant clone one base away, this may be a read error. The V gene is TRBV7-4, the J gene TRBJ1-1; D perhaps matches TRBD1 (5 bases). The V gene's germline CDR1 is SGHVT and CDR2 SQSDAQ. CDR3 length equals 12 residues. Trimming pared 5 bases from V and 12 bases from J, leaving 16 bases between. CDR3 nucleotide sequence: TGTGCCAGCAGCGGGGGAACTTCTAAGTCTTTCTTT. This gives the protein CASSGGTSKSFF.

The sample holds many counts of this clonotype. CDR3 sequence reads: CSAPGQGAGTEAFF. For the CDR3, the DNA is TGCAGCGCCCCGGGACAGGGGGCTGGAACTGAAGCTTTCTTT. V and J are TRBV29-1 and TRBJ1-1; 12 bases are shared with TRBD1. The trim removed 7 bases at V and 5 bases at J, leaving 8 bases unmatched. Germline loops: CDR1 SQVTM, CDR2 ANQGSEA. The CDR3 totals 14 residues. Combining the CDR3 with reference TRBV29-1 and TRBJ1-1 gives the whole variable domain SAVISQKPSRDICQRGTSLTIQCQVDSQVTMMFWYRQQPGQSLTLIATANQGSEATYESGFVIDKFPISRPNLTFSTLTVSNMSPEDSSIYLCSAPGQGAGTEAFFGQGTRLTVV.

The chain combines TRBV28 with TRBJ1-4; maybe TRBD1 (5 bases). From germline, CDR1 is MDHEN and CDR2 SYDVKM. The CDR3 covers 14 residues. The V end was cut by 6 bases, the J end by 0 bases, with 8 bases between. The CDR3 here is CASRGPATNEKLFF. For the CDR3, the DNA is TGTGCCAGCAGGGGGCCGGCAACTAATGAAAAACTGTTTTTT. Full variable domain (missing parts from reference TRBV28 and TRBJ1-4): DVKVTQSSRYLVKRTGEKVFLECVQDMDHENMFWYRQDPGLGLRLIYFSYDVKMKEKGDIPEGYSVSREKKERFSLILESASTNQTSMYLCASRGPATNEKLFFGSGTQLSVL.

With respect to this clonotype: This clone may be a read error of a much larger clone one base away. This chain connects TRBV7-4 to TRBJ2-7; D might be TRBD1 (5 bases). V lost 5 bases, J lost 3 bases, and 11 bases lay in between. This CDR3 region has 13 residues. Germline assignment: CDR1 SGHVT and CDR2 SQSDAQ. The CDR3 nucleotides read TGTGCCAGCAGCCCGATAGGGGTCTACGAGCAGTACTTC. This translates into CASSPIGVYEQYF. The full variable domain, its missing parts supplied by reference TRBV7-4 and TRBJ2-7, is GAGVSQSPRYKVAKRGRDVALRCDSISGHVTLYWYRQTLGQGSEVLTYSQSDAQRDKSGRPSGRFSAERPERSVSTLKIQRTEQGDSAVYLCASSPIGVYEQYFGPGTRLTVT.

This clonotype was seen ten or more times. V gene TRBV6-6 combines with J gene TRBJ2-3, with no clear D. The V gene lost 7 bases and the J gene lost 2 bases, with 13 bases spanning the gap. This CDR3 is built from 14 residues. In germline, CDR1 is MNHNY, CDR2 SVGAGI (reference sequence). The chain's CDR3 is CASNMVGNTDTQYF. The CDR3 coding sequence is TGTGCCAGCAACATGGTTGGGAACACAGATACGCAGTATTTT.